The sequence of this T cell receptor beta chain was determined in a study of identical twins. Template switching supplied a universal primer site; unique molecular identifiers were carried on the cDNA. TCRdb reprocessed the 5' RACE reads via MiXCR and lists one record per CDR3 protein. The repertoire includes roughly 710,000 distinct CDR3 sequences, 5.5% to 7.5% of them detected once, and about 2% sits in the top ten. Study-wide points: Models underestimated how often monozygotic twins shared out-of-frame TCR alpha.

CDR3 length: 15 residues. With 1 base removed from V and 4 bases from J, the gap between germline ends came to 11 bases. A remark on this clonotype: As yet, its antigen is unknown.

The rearrangement uses TRBV12-3 or TRBV12-4 and TRBJ2-1, with D possibly being TRBD1 (5 bases). The sample comprised naive T cells sorted from blood. The source is a man younger than 30 in good health. CDR3: CASSLGAGWYNEQFF. The CDR3 DNA reads as TGTGCCAGCAGTTTAGGCGCAGGGTGGTACAATGAGCAGTTCTTC.